The present TCR beta chain was sequenced within a study of blood T cells in healthy people across ages. It was with a sample-barcoded 5' primer and a J-beta primer mix that a second PCR of about 7 to 12 cycles was run. In TCRdb, the 5' RACE reads were re-called with MiXCR into one record per CDR3 protein. The table records 800,000 to 950,000 distinct CDR3 sequences, 25% to 35% of them present only once. V was shortened by 11 bases and J by 5 bases, with 28 bases between the two germline ends. Per germline, CDR1 SGHTA and CDR2 FQGTGA. The CDR3 is 17 amino acids. The same specimen was also included in a second study, on T cells of mothers and their children.

The TCR was taken from a woman in her thirties or forties in good health. Material for sequencing was blood. The chain carries TRBV7-3 and TRBJ2-1, with a weak D call TRBD2 (7 bases). The CDR3 sequence: CAGALSAWRGLNNEQFF. CDR3 bases: TGTGCCGGCGCCCTCTCCGCCTGGCGGGGGCTTAACAATGAGCAGTTCTTC.